This T cell receptor beta chain is from a study of blood T cell repertoires in COVID-19. Background on the study: The United States, Italy and Spain were the sources of the acute and convalescent COVID-19 samples. PBMCs, B-cell-depleted T cells, or T cells were the source of the cDNA or gDNA that made up the material.

The length of the CDR3 is 16 residues. Trimming pared 0 bases from V and 0 bases from J, leaving 12 bases between. Germline V lookup: CDR1 SEHNR, CDR2 FQNEAQ (reference sequence). Original analysis: Estimation of nucleated cell counts relied on the amplification of reference gene primers. TCRdb keeps only in-frame clones here, not all; method: immunoSEQ multiplex PCR. V and J calls and clone size are those listed in that table; D and trimming were worked out from the DNA. Altogether 80,000 to 100,000 clones are present, around 93% being singletons, with the ten largest covering about 1.8%. The chain couples TRBV7-9 to TRBJ2-7; D gene unclear. The material sequenced was peripheral blood. This clonotype was sampled from a human donor with active COVID-19. The donor label of this sample is uncertain. CDR3 loop: CASSLAGDISSYEQYF. For the CDR3, the DNA is TGTGCCAGCAGCTTAGCTGGCGACATAAGCTCCTACGAGCAGTACTTC.